These 20 T cell receptor beta chains came from one sample sequenced in a study of control samples from healthy donors and cancer patients. Clones were read by immunoSEQ multiplex PCR, and TCRdb kept only the in-frame ones, dropping some. The data contain around 50,000 clones, 90% to 95% of them seen just once; the ten biggest clones take up about 2.4%. Material: blood. The receptors shown here come from a man aged 30 to 45 in good health.

This clone occurred a few times. The chain is built from TRBV6-6 and TRBJ2-7; 8 bases match TRBD2. The CDR3 runs 14 residues. V trimming: 7 bases; J trimming: 2 bases; junction bases outside the gene matches: 7. CDR1 is MNHNY, CDR2 SVGAGI, per germline (reference sequence). CDR3 sequence reads: CASTATSEAYEQYF. The CDR3 DNA follows: TGTGCCAGCACCGCGACTAGCGAGGCCTACGAGCAGTACTTC.

The chain employs TRBV19 and TRBJ2-5; 9 bases line up with TRBD1. J was trimmed by 4 bases and V by 1 base; bases with no gene match: 1. This CDR3 comprises 14 residues. Per the germline V gene, CDR1 is LNHDA and CDR2 is SQIVND (reference sequence). DNA for the CDR3: TGTGCCAGTAGTATAGGACAGGGGGGAGAGACCCAGTACTTC. Its protein product is CASSIGQGGETQYF.

The V call is TRBV2, the J call TRBJ2-7; the match to TRBD2 covers 9 bases. The CDR3 extends over 16 amino acids. V gave up 5 bases and J gave up 0 bases; unmatched junction bases: 8. Germline values: CDR1 SNHLY, CDR2 FYNNEI. Written as DNA, the CDR3 is TGTGCCAGCAGTCGGCTAGCGGGGCCGAGCTCCTACGAGCAGTACTTC. Its protein product is CASSRLAGPSSYEQYF.

This clone appeared once. V gene TRBV9 combines with J gene TRBJ1-1; D unresolved. The germline V gene encodes CDR1 SGDLS and CDR2 YYNGEE. This CDR3 has 13 amino acids. Trimming left V 0 bases short and J 0 bases short, with 3 bases between. CDR3 amino acids: CASSVAVNTEAFF. CDR3 nucleotides: TGTGCCAGCAGCGTAGCTGTGAACACTGAAGCTTTCTTT.

J is TRBJ2-7 and V is TRBV3-1 (or the pseudogene TRBV3-2); TRBD2 might be the D (5 bases). The length of the CDR3 is 15 residues. V was trimmed by 2 bases and J by 2 bases, leaving 13 bases between them. Germline values: CDR1 LGHDT, CDR2 YNNKEL (reference sequence). The CDR3 DNA follows: TGTGCCAGCAGCCAACAGCAGACTACCCCCTACGAGCAGTACTTC. As protein: CASSQQQTTPYEQYF.

The rearrangement joins TRBV6-4 to TRBJ2-1, with D tentatively TRBD2 (6 bases). Trimming cost V 4 bases and J 6 bases, with 10 bases left between them. The germline gives CDR1 MRHNA, CDR2 SNTAGT. The CDR3 is 13 amino acids. CDR3 sequence reads: CASSAGSSNEQFF. CDR3 coding DNA: TGTGCCAGCAGTGCCGGGAGCTCCAATGAGCAGTTCTTC.

The sample holds one count of this clone. V and J are TRBV27 and TRBJ2-7; 7 bases align to TRBD1. The CDR3 consists of 13 residues. The V segment lost 6 bases and the J segment 4 bases; nucleotides outside the gene matches: 6. Germline V gene sequence: CDR1 MNHEY, CDR2 SMNVEV (reference sequence). CDR3: CASSPGQPYEQYF. The CDR3 nucleotides are TGTGCCAGCAGCCCGGGACAGCCGTACGAGCAGTACTTC.

The chain couples TRBV2 to TRBJ1-1; possibly TRBD1 for D (5 bases). The CDR3 sequence is 14 residues long. Germline V gives CDR1 SNHLY, CDR2 FYNNEI. V lost 4 bases and J lost 6, with 15 bases in between. The chain's CDR3 is CASSVEGSVPEAFF. CDR3 coding DNA: TGTGCCAGCAGTGTCGAGGGGTCGGTACCTGAAGCTTTCTTT.

The chain combines TRBV6-2 or TRBV6-3 with TRBJ2-1; TRBD2 aligns across 11 bases. The length of the CDR3 is 17 residues. The junction had 10 bases not matched to a gene; V was cut back by 5 bases and J by 4 bases. The germline V gene encodes CDR1 MNHEY and CDR2 SVGEGT. CDR3 in DNA: TGTGCCAGCAGTACAGACTCCGGGACTAGCGGTTACAATGAGCAGTTCTTC. Residues: CASSTDSGTSGYNEQFF.

CDR3 DNA sequence: TGCAGTGCTCCCCTAGGCTACGAGCAGTACTTC. Translating it yields CSAPLGYEQYF. The chain links TRBV20-1 to TRBJ2-7; D ambiguous. The germline V gene has CDR1 DFQATT and CDR2 SNEGSKA (reference sequence). V lost 5 bases, J lost 3 bases, and 8 bases lay in between. The CDR3 runs 11 residues.

The rearrangement uses TRBV3-1 (or the pseudogene TRBV3-2) and TRBJ2-7; TRBD1 agrees at 7 bases. The CDR3 loop spans 16 amino acids. Unmatched junction bases numbered 8, after V lost 3 bases and J lost 0 bases. CDR1 LGHDT and CDR2 YNNKEL come from the germline V gene (reference sequence). The CDR3 is CASSHTNRDSSYEQYF. The CDR3, as DNA: TGTGCCAGCAGCCACACGAACCGGGACAGCTCCTACGAGCAGTACTTC.

The chain carries TRBV6-6 and TRBJ2-3; 7 bases line up with TRBD1. Trimming at V came to 7 bases and at J to 3 bases, leaving 10 bases not matched to a gene. CDR1 MNHNY and CDR2 SVGAGI come from the germline V gene (reference sequence). This CDR3 is 15 amino acids long. CDR3 DNA sequence: TGTGCCAGCACACAACCAGGGGGTAGGACAGATACGCAGTATTTT. Translating it yields CASTQPGGRTDTQYF.

The sample holds a few counts of this clone. The rearrangement links TRBV18 to TRBJ1-5; 9 bases align to TRBD1. J gave up 4 bases and V 3 bases, and 1 base lay outside the gene matches. CDR1 and CDR2 from the germline V gene are KGHSH and LQKENI. This CDR3 comprises 14 residues. The CDR3, as DNA: TGTGCCAGCTCACCCGGGACAGGGAATCAGCCCCAGCATTTT. It translates to CASSPGTGNQPQHF.

The count of this clone is one. The J gene is TRBJ2-1, the V gene TRBV6-2 or TRBV6-3; TRBD1 aligns across 7 bases. The CDR3 length is 15 residues. Germline V gene lookup returns CDR1 MNHEY and CDR2 SVGEGT. The ends lost 5 bases at V and 3 bases at J; junction bases unmatched: 7. The CDR3 here is CASSPRGIFYNEQFF. In DNA, the CDR3 is TGTGCCAGCAGTCCCAGGGGGATCTTCTACAATGAGCAGTTCTTC.

The chain employs TRBV5-1 and TRBJ1-4; possible D gene TRBD1, 6 bases. V was pared by 7 bases and J by 8 bases, with 39 bases between. The germline V gene encodes CDR1 SGHRS and CDR2 YFSETQ. The CDR3 is made up of 21 amino acids. The CDR3 here is CASGHRALSSAGPGGGEKLFF. DNA of the CDR3: TGCGCCAGCGGACACCGGGCCCTCAGTTCCGCGGGTCCCGGGGGGGGCGAAAAACTGTTTTTT.

This chain uses TRBV6-2 or TRBV6-3 with TRBJ2-7; possibly TRBD1 for D (5 bases). There are 12 residues in the CDR3. V lost 5 bases, J lost 4 bases, and 9 bases lay in between. Germline values: CDR1 MNHEY, CDR2 SVGEGT. CDR3 protein: CASSGQGYEQYF. CDR3 nucleotide sequence: TGTGCCAGCAGTGGCCAGGGTTACGAGCAGTACTTC.

V is TRBV11-3 and J is TRBJ2-1, with a weak D call TRBD1 (6 bases). V was trimmed by 0 bases and J by 8 bases, leaving 14 bases between them. CDR1 and CDR2 from the germline V gene are SGHNT and YENEEA. The length of the CDR3 is 15 residues. The CDR3 DNA reads TGTGCCAGCAGCTTAGATGGGGGAGCAGGGGATGAGCAGTTCTTC. Protein sequence: CASSLDGGAGDEQFF.

The chain is built from TRBV5-1 and TRBJ1-5; 7 positions agree with TRBD1. The CDR3 covers 14 residues. Germline trimming cut 2 bases from V and 2 bases from J; bases unmatched to any gene: 1. CDR1 SGHRS and CDR2 YFSETQ come from the germline V gene. For the CDR3, the DNA is TGCGCCAGCAGCTTTGGACAGGGCAATCAGCCCCAGCATTTT. Encoded protein: CASSFGQGNQPQHF.

The chain combines TRBV19 with TRBJ2-2, with 10 bases aligning to TRBD2. Losses at the gene ends were 1 base for V and 5 bases for J; bases not matched to a gene: 10. CDR3 length equals 18 residues. Germline values: CDR1 LNHDA, CDR2 SQIVND (reference sequence). CDR3: CASSIVRAGGPRTGELFF. DNA of the CDR3: TGTGCCAGTAGTATAGTAAGAGCGGGAGGGCCAAGGACCGGGGAGCTGTTTTTT. The variable domain in full, with the rest retrieved from reference TRBV19 and TRBJ2-2, is DGGITQSPKYLFRKEGQNVTLSCEQNLNHDAMYWYRQDPGQGLRLIYYSQIVNDFQKGDIAEGYSVSREKKESFPLTVTSAQKNPTAFYLCASSIVRAGGPRTGELFFGEGSRLTVL.

This chain joins TRBV9 and TRBJ2-7; the D gene could be TRBD1 or TRBD2 (5 bases each). The CDR3 extends over 14 amino acids. V lost 4 bases, J lost 2 bases, and 13 bases lay in between. Germline values: CDR1 SGDLS, CDR2 YYNGEE. The CDR3 coding sequence is TGTGCCAGCAGCTTACGGGACGCCGCCTACGAGCAGTACTTC. Protein: CASSLRDAAYEQYF.